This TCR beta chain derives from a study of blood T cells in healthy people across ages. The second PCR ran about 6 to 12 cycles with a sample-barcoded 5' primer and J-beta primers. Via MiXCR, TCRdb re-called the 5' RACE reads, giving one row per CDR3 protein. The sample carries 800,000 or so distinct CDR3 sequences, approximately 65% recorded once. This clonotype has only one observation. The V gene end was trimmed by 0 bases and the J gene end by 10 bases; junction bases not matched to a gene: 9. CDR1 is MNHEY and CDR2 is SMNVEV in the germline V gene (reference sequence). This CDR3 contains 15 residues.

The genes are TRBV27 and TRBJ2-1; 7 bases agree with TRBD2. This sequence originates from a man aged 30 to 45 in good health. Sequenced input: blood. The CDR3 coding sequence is TGTGCCAGCAGTTTATCAGAGGGGAGGGTCTACGAGCAGTTCTTC. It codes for CASSLSEGRVYEQFF.